Listed below are T cell receptor beta chains from one sample, sequenced in a study of PD-1 blockade in classical Hodgkin lymphoma. Assay: immunoSEQ multiplex PCR; the TCRdb copy retains only in-frame clones and omits some. Of approximately 27,000 clones in the sample, 82% were seen once. This sample comprised peripheral blood mononuclear cells (PBMCs), obtained before the fourth cycle of nivolumab. The receptors were gathered from a human donor with classical Hodgkin lymphoma. The CDR3 runs from the conserved cysteine through the conserved F or W. Fields, in order: clone size, J gene, D gene, V gene, CDR3 protein, CDR3 DNA. The D gene is left open where the match is weak. Clone size is not always given. Where it is, it says once, few, many or a class for expanded clones.

clone size: NA; J gene: TRBJ1-2; D gene: NA; V gene: TRBV7-2; CDR3 protein: CASSWGQGSNYGYTF; CDR3 DNA: TGTGCCAGCAGCTGGGGGCAGGGGTCTAACTATGGCTACACCTTC
clone size: NA; J gene: TRBJ2-3; D gene: NA; V gene: TRBV2; CDR3 protein: CASILDSDSDTQYF; CDR3 DNA: TGTGCCAGCATTCTAGACTCCGATTCGGATACGCAGTATTTT
clone size: NA; J gene: TRBJ2-7; D gene: NA; V gene: TRBV4-1; CDR3 protein: CASSQKARGEGGRSYEQYF; CDR3 DNA: TGCGCCAGCAGCCAGAAAGCCCGAGGGGAGGGGGGTCGCTCCTACGAGCAGTACTTC
clone size: few; J gene: TRBJ2-7; D gene: NA; V gene: TRBV2; CDR3 protein: CASSESGGGIYEQYF; CDR3 DNA: TGTGCCAGCAGTGAATCGGGTGGAGGGATCTACGAGCAGTACTTC
clone size: few; J gene: TRBJ2-7; D gene: NA; V gene: TRBV5-6; CDR3 protein: CASSMDRSPYEQYF; CDR3 DNA: TGTGCCAGCAGCATGGACCGATCTCCTTACGAGCAGTACTTC
clone size: NA; J gene: TRBJ2-1; D gene: NA; V gene: TRBV7-7; CDR3 protein: CASSRWGRVNEQFF; CDR3 DNA: TGTGCCAGCAGCCGATGGGGCAGGGTCAATGAGCAGTTCTTC
clone size: once; J gene: TRBJ2-7; D gene: NA; V gene: TRBV19; CDR3 protein: CASSIGSGYEQYF; CDR3 DNA: TGTGCCAGTAGTATAGGATCCGGATACGAGCAGTACTTC
clone size: medium-sized; J gene: TRBJ1-2; D gene: TRBD1; V gene: TRBV9; CDR3 protein: CASSVASSQGRTNYGYTF; CDR3 DNA: TGTGCCAGCAGCGTAGCTTCGTCACAGGGGCGGACTAACTATGGCTACACCTTC
clone size: NA; J gene: TRBJ1-2; D gene: NA; V gene: TRBV11-2; CDR3 protein: CASSLIRGDGYTF; CDR3 DNA: TGTGCCAGCAGCTTAATAAGGGGGGATGGCTACACCTTC
clone size: NA; J gene: TRBJ2-3; D gene: TRBD2; V gene: TRBV27; CDR3 protein: CASSPWTSGGRTDTQYF; CDR3 DNA: TGTGCCAGCAGTCCCTGGACTAGCGGGGGTCGAACAGATACGCAGTATTTT
clone size: NA; J gene: TRBJ2-2; D gene: NA; V gene: TRBV13; CDR3 protein: CASSRETGDTGELFF; CDR3 DNA: TGTGCCAGCAGCCGCGAGACGGGGGACACCGGGGAGCTGTTTTTT
clone size: once; J gene: TRBJ2-7; D gene: NA; V gene: TRBV6-6; CDR3 protein: CASSYLGAGGYEQYF; CDR3 DNA: TGTGCCAGCAGTTACCTGGGGGCCGGGGGCTACGAGCAGTACTTC
clone size: NA; J gene: TRBJ1-1; D gene: NA; V gene: TRBV2; CDR3 protein: CASRVGAFF; CDR3 DNA: TGTGCCAGCAGGGTGGGGGCTTTCTTT
clone size: NA; J gene: TRBJ2-3; D gene: NA; V gene: TRBV5-1; CDR3 protein: CASSLLGEEHTDTQYF; CDR3 DNA: TGCGCCAGCAGCTTGTTAGGGGAAGAGCACACAGATACGCAGTATTTT
clone size: NA; J gene: TRBJ2-5; D gene: NA; V gene: TRBV27; CDR3 protein: CASSFFGQETQYF; CDR3 DNA: TGTGCCAGCAGTTTCTTTGGGCAAGAGACCCAGTACTTC
clone size: NA; J gene: TRBJ2-7; D gene: NA; V gene: TRBV10-3; CDR3 protein: CAISDTAISSYEQYF; CDR3 DNA: TGTGCCATCAGTGACACAGCGATAAGCTCCTACGAGCAGTACTTC
clone size: NA; J gene: TRBJ1-4; D gene: TRBD1; V gene: TRBV9; CDR3 protein: CASSPGQGRTNEKLFF; CDR3 DNA: TGTGCCAGCAGCCCGGGACAGGGAAGGACTAATGAAAAACTGTTTTTT
clone size: once; J gene: TRBJ2-3; D gene: NA; V gene: TRBV4-1; CDR3 protein: CASSHTLRRGPKVDTQYF; CDR3 DNA: TGCGCCAGCAGCCATACCCTTAGACGGGGCCCCAAGGTGGATACGCAGTATTTT
clone size: NA; J gene: TRBJ2-7; D gene: NA; V gene: TRBV11-2; CDR3 protein: CASSLEFGQRQYF; CDR3 DNA: TGTGCCAGCAGCTTAGAGTTTGGTCAAAGGCAGTACTTC
clone size: NA; J gene: TRBJ2-3; D gene: TRBD2; V gene: TRBV19; CDR3 protein: CASSMNLAGGRDTQYF; CDR3 DNA: TGTGCCAGTAGTATGAATCTAGCGGGGGGCCGGGATACGCAGTATTTT
clone size: NA; J gene: TRBJ2-5; D gene: TRBD2; V gene: TRBV9; CDR3 protein: CASSGGAGAGKETQYF; CDR3 DNA: TGTGCCAGCAGCGGTGGAGCGGGGGCCGGGAAAGAGACCCAGTACTTC
clone size: NA; J gene: TRBJ2-1; D gene: NA; V gene: TRBV4-2; CDR3 protein: CASSQPAGVLNEQFF; CDR3 DNA: TGTGCCAGCAGCCAGCCCGCCGGGGTATTGAATGAGCAGTTCTTC
clone size: NA; J gene: TRBJ2-7; D gene: TRBD1; V gene: TRBV6-5; CDR3 protein: CASSDRGRSYEQYF; CDR3 DNA: TGTGCCAGCAGTGACAGGGGACGATCCTACGAGCAGTACTTC
clone size: NA; J gene: TRBJ1-1; D gene: TRBD1; V gene: TRBV18; CDR3 protein: CASSRETGGTEAFF; CDR3 DNA: TGTGCCAGCTCACGGGAAACAGGGGGTACTGAAGCTTTCTTT
clone size: NA; J gene: TRBJ2-5; D gene: NA; V gene: TRBV11-3; CDR3 protein: CASQTGPPETQYF; CDR3 DNA: TGTGCCAGCCAGACGGGACCCCCAGAGACCCAGTACTTC
clone size: NA; J gene: TRBJ2-2; D gene: TRBD1; V gene: TRBV5-1; CDR3 protein: CASSPGTARRSGELFF; CDR3 DNA: TGCGCCAGCAGCCCAGGGACAGCTCGGAGGTCCGGGGAGCTGTTTTTT
clone size: NA; J gene: TRBJ1-1; D gene: NA; V gene: TRBV5-1; CDR3 protein: CASSPGGGQNTEAFF; CDR3 DNA: TGCGCCAGCAGCCCTGGTGGCGGCCAGAACACTGAAGCTTTCTTT
clone size: NA; J gene: TRBJ2-2; D gene: TRBD1; V gene: TRBV9; CDR3 protein: CASSVEGTGGRGELFF; CDR3 DNA: TGTGCCAGCAGCGTAGAGGGGACAGGGGGAAGAGGGGAGCTGTTTTTT
clone size: NA; J gene: TRBJ2-3; D gene: TRBD2; V gene: TRBV11-2; CDR3 protein: CASSFGRGGPDTQYF; CDR3 DNA: TGTGCCAGCAGCTTTGGGCGGGGGGGCCCAGATACGCAGTATTTT
clone size: NA; J gene: TRBJ2-5; D gene: NA; V gene: TRBV7-3; CDR3 protein: CASSHSPLRGETQYF; CDR3 DNA: TGTGCCAGCAGTCATTCCCCCCTAAGAGGAGAGACCCAGTACTTC
clone size: NA; J gene: TRBJ2-1; D gene: TRBD1; V gene: TRBV19; CDR3 protein: CASSTLPPGQGARNEQFF; CDR3 DNA: TGTGCCAGTAGTACCCTACCCCCGGGACAGGGGGCGCGAAATGAGCAGTTCTTC
clone size: NA; J gene: TRBJ2-5; D gene: NA; V gene: TRBV4-1; CDR3 protein: CASSQRGLQETQYF; CDR3 DNA: TGCGCCAGCAGCCAACGAGGGCTACAAGAGACCCAGTACTTC
clone size: once; J gene: TRBJ2-7; D gene: NA; V gene: TRBV28; CDR3 protein: CASSSHPYEQYF; CDR3 DNA: TGTGCCAGCAGTTCTCACCCCTACGAGCAGTACTTC
clone size: NA; J gene: TRBJ2-7; D gene: NA; V gene: TRBV7-6; CDR3 protein: CASSLGQGGYEQYF; CDR3 DNA: TGTGCCAGCAGCCTTGGACAGGGAGGGTACGAGCAGTACTTC
clone size: NA; J gene: TRBJ1-1; D gene: NA; V gene: TRBV6-4; CDR3 protein: CASSDSSLGTEAFF; CDR3 DNA: TGTGCCAGCAGTGACTCGAGCTTGGGCACTGAAGCTTTCTTT
clone size: NA; J gene: TRBJ2-5; D gene: TRBD1; V gene: TRBV2; CDR3 protein: CASSVRRDRTQETQYF; CDR3 DNA: TGTGCCAGCAGTGTTCGCCGGGACAGGACCCAAGAGACCCAGTACTTC
clone size: NA; J gene: TRBJ1-2; D gene: NA; V gene: TRBV7-2; CDR3 protein: CASSLEIGNYGYTF; CDR3 DNA: TGTGCCAGCAGCTTAGAAATAGGGAACTATGGCTACACCTTC
clone size: NA; J gene: TRBJ2-7; D gene: TRBD1; V gene: TRBV5-5; CDR3 protein: CASRRTPGTGSYEQYF; CDR3 DNA: TGTGCCAGCAGACGAACCCCCGGGACAGGGTCCTACGAGCAGTACTTC
clone size: NA; J gene: TRBJ2-7; D gene: TRBD2; V gene: TRBV6-1; CDR3 protein: CASSWTSISYEQYF; CDR3 DNA: TGTGCCAGCAGCTGGACTAGTATCTCATACGAGCAGTACTTC
clone size: NA; J gene: TRBJ2-5; D gene: NA; V gene: TRBV28; CDR3 protein: CASSRADGGLPRETQYF; CDR3 DNA: TGTGCCAGCAGTCGCGCCGACGGGGGACTCCCTCGAGAGACCCAGTACTTC
clone size: few; J gene: TRBJ1-2; D gene: NA; V gene: TRBV7-8; CDR3 protein: CASSLGSNLDRGGYTF; CDR3 DNA: TGTGCCAGCAGCTTAGGGTCTAATTTGGACCGAGGAGGCTACACCTTC
clone size: once; J gene: TRBJ2-7; D gene: TRBD2; V gene: TRBV10-1; CDR3 protein: CASSDPCTSGDSYEQYF; CDR3 DNA: TGCGCCAGCAGTGACCCCTGTACAAGCGGGGATTCCTACGAGCAGTACTTC
clone size: NA; J gene: TRBJ1-2; D gene: TRBD1; V gene: TRBV19; CDR3 protein: CASSPQTGVGYTF; CDR3 DNA: TGTGCCAGTAGTCCCCAGACAGGGGTCGGCTACACCTTC
clone size: NA; J gene: TRBJ2-1; D gene: TRBD2; V gene: TRBV4-2; CDR3 protein: CASSPTLAGGGDEQFF; CDR3 DNA: TGTGCCAGCTCGCCGACCTTAGCGGGGGGCGGGGATGAGCAGTTCTTC
clone size: NA; J gene: TRBJ2-1; D gene: NA; V gene: TRBV15; CDR3 protein: CATSPLRGLQYEQFF; CDR3 DNA: TGTGCCACCAGCCCTTTAAGGGGACTGCAGTATGAGCAGTTCTTC
clone size: NA; J gene: TRBJ1-1; D gene: NA; V gene: TRBV28; CDR3 protein: CASTSSSEAFF; CDR3 DNA: TGTGCCAGCACCTCCTCTTCTGAAGCTTTCTTT
clone size: NA; J gene: TRBJ2-2; D gene: NA; V gene: TRBV2; CDR3 protein: CASSPRGGGELFF; CDR3 DNA: TGTGCCAGCAGTCCGCGGGGCGGCGGGGAGCTGTTTTTT
clone size: NA; J gene: TRBJ2-3; D gene: NA; V gene: TRBV7-6; CDR3 protein: CASSTSLDPSGTDTQYF; CDR3 DNA: TGTGCCAGCAGCACCAGCCTAGATCCCTCCGGCACAGATACGCAGTATTTT
clone size: NA; J gene: TRBJ1-1; D gene: NA; V gene: TRBV27; CDR3 protein: CASSLGQQVYEAFF; CDR3 DNA: TGTGCCAGCAGTTTAGGACAGCAAGTGTATGAAGCTTTCTTT
clone size: NA; J gene: TRBJ1-2; D gene: NA; V gene: TRBV6-1; CDR3 protein: CASSSTQVYSGYTF; CDR3 DNA: TGTGCCAGCAGTTCCACACAGGTTTACAGTGGCTACACCTTC
clone size: NA; J gene: TRBJ2-7; D gene: NA; V gene: TRBV6-1; CDR3 protein: CASRIGTQPGYEQYF; CDR3 DNA: TGTGCCAGCAGGATCGGGACCCAGCCAGGCTACGAGCAGTACTTC